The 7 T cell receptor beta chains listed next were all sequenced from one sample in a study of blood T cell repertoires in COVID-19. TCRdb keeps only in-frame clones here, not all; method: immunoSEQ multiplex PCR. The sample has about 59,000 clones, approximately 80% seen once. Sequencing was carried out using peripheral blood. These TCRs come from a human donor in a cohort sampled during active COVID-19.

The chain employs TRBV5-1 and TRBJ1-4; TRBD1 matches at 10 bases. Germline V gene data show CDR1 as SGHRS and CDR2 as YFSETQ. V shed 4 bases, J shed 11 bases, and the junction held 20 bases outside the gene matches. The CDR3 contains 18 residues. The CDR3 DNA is TGCGCCAGCAGCACTACTACCGGGACAGGGGCAGGATTAAGGAAACTGTTTTTT. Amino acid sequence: CASSTTTGTGAGLRKLFF.

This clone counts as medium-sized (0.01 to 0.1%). CDR3 sequence reads: CASRQSTDTQYF. The CDR3 DNA sequence: TGTGCCAGTCGACAGAGTACAGATACGCAGTATTTT. This chain uses TRBV19 with TRBJ2-3; D is possibly TRBD1 (5 bases). Trimming removed 8 bases at V and 3 bases at J, with 9 bases between. The length of the CDR3 is 12 residues. Germline CDR1 reads LNHDA; CDR2 reads SQIVND (reference sequence). The full variable domain, completed using reference TRBV19 and TRBJ2-3, is DGGITQSPKYLFRKEGQNVTLSCEQNLNHDAMYWYRQDPGQGLRLIYYSQIVNDFQKGDIAEGYSVSREKKESFPLTVTSAQKNPTAFYLCASRQSTDTQYFGPGTRLTVL.

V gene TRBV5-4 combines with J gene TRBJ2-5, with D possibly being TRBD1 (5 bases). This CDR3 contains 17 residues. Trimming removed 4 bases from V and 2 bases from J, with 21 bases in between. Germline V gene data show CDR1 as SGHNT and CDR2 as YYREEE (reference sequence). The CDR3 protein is CASSPTGGKGSQETQYF. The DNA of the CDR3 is TGTGCCAGCAGCCCTACCGGCGGTAAGGGGTCACAAGAGACCCAGTACTTC.

This chain's CDR3 is CASSEISAGSSNEQFF. Written as DNA, the CDR3 is TGTGCCAGCAGTGAAATCTCGGCGGGATCGTCGAATGAGCAGTTCTTC. V usage is TRBV6-1 and J usage is TRBJ2-1, with D perhaps TRBD2 (6 bases). V lost 2 bases and J 7 bases, leaving 18 bases between the germline ends. This CDR3 has 16 residues. The germline CDR1 and CDR2 sequences are MNHNS and SASEGT.

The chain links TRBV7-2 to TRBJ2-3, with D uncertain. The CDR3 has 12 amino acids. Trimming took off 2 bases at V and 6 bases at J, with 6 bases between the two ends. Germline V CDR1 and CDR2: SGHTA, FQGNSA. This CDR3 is CASSLLGDTQYF. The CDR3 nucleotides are TGTGCCAGCAGCTTACTCGGGGATACGCAGTATTTT.

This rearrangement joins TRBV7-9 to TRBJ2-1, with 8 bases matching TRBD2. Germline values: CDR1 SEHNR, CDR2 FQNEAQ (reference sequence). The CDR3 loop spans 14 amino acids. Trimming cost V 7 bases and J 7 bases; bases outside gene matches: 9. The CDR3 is CASTRGGVLNEQFF. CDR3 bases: TGTGCCAGCACCCGGGGGGGGGTCCTTAATGAGCAGTTCTTC.

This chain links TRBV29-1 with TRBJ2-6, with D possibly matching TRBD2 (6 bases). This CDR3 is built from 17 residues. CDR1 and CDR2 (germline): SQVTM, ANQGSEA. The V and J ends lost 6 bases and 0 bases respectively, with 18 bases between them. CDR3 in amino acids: CSVQVGDFNSGANVLTF. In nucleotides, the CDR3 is TGCAGCGTCCAAGTGGGGGACTTTAACTCTGGGGCCAACGTCCTGACTTTC.